Described below is a single T cell receptor beta chain sequence and its context. As yet, its antigen is unknown. Unique molecular identifiers were used to barcode this TCRbeta library. TCRdb recomputed calls from the PCR reads with MiXCR, one row per CDR3 protein. The sample shows 700,000 to 950,000 distinct CDR3 sequences, roughly 16% of them seen only once. The CDR3 consists of 14 residues. V dropped 3 bases and J dropped 2; count of bases not matched to a gene: 7. CDR1 is DFQATT and CDR2 is SNEGSKA in the germline V gene (reference sequence). The sample belongs to a study of T-cell reconstitution after alpha-beta-depleted transplantation in children. Study observations and caveats: The study traced high day-60 TCRbeta diversity in some patients to surviving recipient T cells and thymic progenitors. By one year post-transplant, T-cell counts and diversity largely arose from T cells that were newly produced. By about two months after transplant, alpha-beta T cells reportedly arose from several hundred graft clones that had expanded.

The V and J genes are TRBV20-1 and TRBJ2-7, with TRBD2 identical over 7 bases. The material sequenced was PBMCs, mostly from graft donor cells, taken 360 days after TCRalphabeta/CD19-depleted stem cell transplant. This TCR was sampled from a male patient aged 5 to 17 who had a stem cell transplant for acute lymphoblastic leukemia, so the T cells may come from the graft donor. CDR3 protein: CSARTPAGPYEQYF. In DNA, the CDR3 is TGCAGTGCTAGGACCCCAGCGGGGCCCTACGAGCAGTACTTC.